Described below is a single T cell receptor beta chain sequence and its context. The entry originates in a study of control samples from healthy donors and cancer patients. The V gene's germline CDR1 is LNHDA and CDR2 SQIVND (reference sequence). The CDR3 is 17 amino acids. J lost 1 base, V lost 3 bases, and 9 bases had no gene match. Here immunoSEQ multiplex PCR was the method, and the copy in TCRdb shows in-frame clones only, minus some. The table includes fewer than 250,000 clones, about 90% detected once. This rearrangement joins TRBV19 to TRBJ1-2; 9 nucleotides match TRBD1. Sequences were obtained from blood. The receptor's source is a man aged 25-40 years in good health. The CDR3 DNA reads as TGTGCCAGTAGTATGGACAGGGGACAACCAAATAACTATGGCTACACCTTC. The encoded protein is CASSMDRGQPNNYGYTF.